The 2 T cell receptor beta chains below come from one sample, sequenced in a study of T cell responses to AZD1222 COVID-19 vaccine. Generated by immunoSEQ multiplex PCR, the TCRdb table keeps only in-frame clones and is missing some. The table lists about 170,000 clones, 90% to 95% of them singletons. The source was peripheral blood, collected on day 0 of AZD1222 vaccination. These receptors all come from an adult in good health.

CDR3 sequence: CASSLVPGEARTEAFF. CDR3 sequence (DNA): TGTGCCAGCAGCTTAGTGCCAGGGGAGGCTCGCACTGAAGCTTTCTTT. The chain joins TRBV11-2 to TRBJ1-1; maybe TRBD1 (6 bases). Trimming removed 1 base from V and 4 bases from J, with 16 bases in between. CDR3 length: 16 residues. CDR1 and CDR2 (germline): SGHAT, FQNNGV.

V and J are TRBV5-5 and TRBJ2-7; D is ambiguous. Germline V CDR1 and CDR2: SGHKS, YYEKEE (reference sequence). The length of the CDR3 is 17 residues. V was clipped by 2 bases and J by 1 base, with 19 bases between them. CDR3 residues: CASSFAPQATPSYEQYF. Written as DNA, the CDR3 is TGTGCCAGCAGCTTTGCGCCTCAGGCGACTCCTTCCTACGAGCAGTACTTC.